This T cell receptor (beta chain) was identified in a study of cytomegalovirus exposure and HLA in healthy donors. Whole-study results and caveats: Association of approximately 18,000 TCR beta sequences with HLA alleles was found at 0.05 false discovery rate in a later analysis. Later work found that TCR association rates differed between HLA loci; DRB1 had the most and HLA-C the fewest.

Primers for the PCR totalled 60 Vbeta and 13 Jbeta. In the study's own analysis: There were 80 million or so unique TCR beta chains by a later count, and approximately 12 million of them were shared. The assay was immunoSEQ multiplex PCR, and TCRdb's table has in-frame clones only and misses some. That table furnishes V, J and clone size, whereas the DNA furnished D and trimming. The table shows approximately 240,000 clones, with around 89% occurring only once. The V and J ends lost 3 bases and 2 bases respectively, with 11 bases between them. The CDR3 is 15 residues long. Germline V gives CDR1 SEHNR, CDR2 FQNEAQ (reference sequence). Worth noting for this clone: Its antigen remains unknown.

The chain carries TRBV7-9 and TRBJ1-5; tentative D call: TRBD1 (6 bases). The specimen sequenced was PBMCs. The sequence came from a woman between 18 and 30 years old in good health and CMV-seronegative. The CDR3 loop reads CASSFRGSGNQPQHF. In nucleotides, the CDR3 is TGTGCCAGCAGCTTCAGGGGTTCGGGCAATCAGCCCCAGCATTTT.